This T cell receptor (beta chain) was captured in a study of T-cell memory formation after mild COVID-19. Overall study context: There were largely donor-specific TCR clusters.

Whole-study findings and limits: SARS-CoV-2 specificity was not confirmed for second-wave clones peaking on day 37. CD4+ contracting clones lay mainly in CM and EM, CD8+ ones in EMRA.

This clonotype was found a few times. Its antigen is as yet unknown. TCRdb redid the calling of the 5' RACE reads with MiXCR, one entry per CDR3 protein. The sample shows 550,000 to 600,000 distinct CDR3 sequences, roughly 17% of them seen only once. The receptor was derived from an adult woman who had mild COVID-19 (a few samples of this study predate the infection). Cell type and time point are not known. The source material was PBMCs or a T cell subset sorted from them (not recorded which).

The CDR3 is CASSLWAGTSGSRTDTQYF. The CDR3 DNA reads TGTGCCAGCAGTTTATGGGCCGGGACTAGCGGGAGTAGGACAGATACGCAGTATTTT. The V call is TRBV27, the J call TRBJ2-3; 14 bases are a match to TRBD2. In germline, CDR1 is MNHEY, CDR2 SMNVEV (reference sequence). V was pared by 1 base and J by 3 bases, with 9 bases of the junction left unmatched. CDR3 length equals 19 residues.